This T cell receptor (beta chain) was captured by sequencing in a study of T cell repertoires in cytomegalovirus infection. In the study overall: The public TCR beta signatures pointed to both CMV infection and matching HLA type.

The CDR3 is made up of 17 amino acids. Between the trimmed V and J ends, which lost 0 bases and 1 base, there was a span of 14 bases. CDR1 and CDR2 from the germline V gene are MNHEY and SVGAGI. A single record per CDR3 protein comes from TCRdb applying MiXCR to the reads. The table shows 210,000 or so distinct CDR3 sequences, with about 7% occurring only once. This clonotype was seen many times. Its antigen remains unidentified. Study conclusions and caveats: Identification of carriers of CMV plus the relevant HLA was achieved through cumulative public TCR beta family frequency. The response measured ex vivo was dominated by TCR beta clonotypes (HLA-C-restricted and CMV-specific).

The clonotype comes from a human donor in good health (CMV status not recorded). Some clones in this sample may be carry-over from other donors' samples. This chain joins TRBV6-5 and TRBJ2-3; no clear D. Specimen: PBMCs. The CDR3 here is CASSYSRGSPGTDTQYF. The CDR3 DNA reads TGTGCCAGCAGTTACTCGAGAGGATCCCCCGGCACAGATACGCAGTATTTT.